Detailed here is one T cell receptor (beta chain). The data were obtained in a study of blood T cell repertoires in COVID-19. Per germline, CDR1 KGHSH and CDR2 LQKENI. Trimming removed 2 bases from V and 0 bases from J, with 14 bases in between. The CDR3 totals 17 residues. Assay used: immunoSEQ multiplex PCR; TCRdb lists only in-frame clones, some missing. The sample contains 100,000 to 150,000 clones, about four fifths of which appear only once. Sequencing was carried out using peripheral blood. The J gene is TRBJ2-1, the V gene TRBV18; TRBD2 might be the D (5 bases). The sequence came from a man aged 60-69 years with acute or convalescent COVID-19. Written as DNA, the CDR3 is TGTGCCAGCTCACCAAGGGTAGCGTCGAGCTCCTACAATGAGCAGTTCTTC. Its protein product is CASSPRVASSSYNEQFF.